Reported below is one T cell receptor (beta chain). This CDR3 comprises 11 residues. V dropped 8 bases and J dropped 1 base, with 5 bases sitting between them. Germline lookup yields CDR1 MNHEY and CDR2 SVGAGI. This entry belongs to a study of T cell repertoires in cytomegalovirus infection. Background on the study: Public signatures in TCR beta pointed to CMV infection and matching HLA type.

TCRdb reprocessed the reads with MiXCR, giving one entry per CDR3 protein. The table has some 450,000 distinct CDR3 sequences, about 33% seen once. The origin of this receptor is a human donor in good health (CMV status not recorded). Some clones in this sample may be carry-over from other donors' samples. The source material was PBMCs. The gene calls are TRBV6-5 and TRBJ1-1; D is unclear. The CDR3 coding sequence is TGTGCCAGCGGTACGAACACTGAAGCTTTCTTT. Its protein is CASGTNTEAFF.